A single sample gave rise to the 23 T cell receptor beta chains below, sequenced in a study of cytotoxic CD8 clonotypes in ibrutinib-treated CLL. Some clones are missing from TCRdb's copy, which holds only in-frame ones; the method was immunoSEQ multiplex PCR. This table has under 200,000 clones, approximately 84% appearing once. The material sequenced was PBMCs, taken after 24 months of ibrutinib treatment. Receptors originate from a human donor with chronic lymphocytic leukemia.

The chain joins TRBV4-2 to TRBJ2-7, with 7 nucleotides matching TRBD2. Per the germline V gene, CDR1 is LGHNA and CDR2 is YNFKEQ. The CDR3 sequence is 15 residues long. The V gene end was trimmed by 0 bases and the J gene end by 4 bases; junction bases not matched to a gene: 6. The CDR3 nucleotides are TGTGCCAGCAGCCAAGAACTCCGGCGGGAGTACGAGCAGTACTTC. Translation: CASSQELRREYEQYF.

The chain has TRBV5-1 and TRBJ2-2, with TRBD2 identical over 13 bases. V was pared by 0 bases and J by 6 bases, with 2 bases of the junction left unmatched. Germline-derived CDR1 and CDR2 are SGHRS and YFSETQ. CDR3 size: 16 residues. CDR3 DNA: TGCGCCAGCAGCTTGGTAGGACTAGCGGGAGCCGGGGAGCTGTTTTTT. It codes for CASSLVGLAGAGELFF.

The chain couples TRBV9 to TRBJ2-1; no definite D call. The V gene lost 0 bases and the J gene lost 3 bases, with 1 base spanning the gap. Germline V gives CDR1 SGDLS, CDR2 YYNGEE. The CDR3 contains 12 residues. Written as DNA, the CDR3 is TGTGCCAGCAGCGTAGACTACAATGAGCAGTTCTTC. The encoded protein is CASSVDYNEQFF.

J is TRBJ2-7 and V is TRBV19, with 10 bases that match TRBD1. The V segment lost 6 bases and the J segment 3 bases; nucleotides outside the gene matches: 11. Per germline, CDR1 LNHDA and CDR2 SQIVND (reference sequence). The CDR3 totals 16 residues. The CDR3 sequence: CASRDVGTGANYEQYF. CDR3 bases: TGTGCCAGTAGGGATGTCGGGACAGGGGCGAACTACGAGCAGTACTTC.

The chain employs TRBV7-2 and TRBJ1-1, with a weak D call TRBD1 (6 bases). CDR3 size: 14 residues. Trimming left V 6 bases short and J 11 bases short, with 22 bases between. CDR1 is SGHTA and CDR2 is FQGNSA in the germline V gene. CDR3 sequence (DNA): TGTGCCAGCAGAACCTTATTGCGCAGGGGCGCGGCTTTCTTT. Its protein is CASRTLLRRGAAFF. Drawing the rest from reference TRBV7-2 and TRBJ1-1, the complete variable domain is GAGVSQSPSNKVTEKGKDVELRCDPISGHTALYWYRQSLGQGLEFLIYFQGNSAPDKSGLPSDRFSAERTGGSVSTLTIQRTQQEDSAVYLCASRTLLRRGAAFFGQGTRLTVV.

V usage is TRBV29-1 and J usage is TRBJ1-2, with D uncertain. Trimming removed 1 base at V and 0 bases at J, with 9 bases between. CDR3 length: 14 residues. Germline-derived CDR1 and CDR2 are SQVTM and ANQGSEA. CDR3 bases: TGCAGCGTTGAAGGCCGACGGTCTAACTATGGCTACACCTTC. This encodes CSVEGRRSNYGYTF. The full variable domain, its missing parts supplied by reference TRBV29-1 and TRBJ1-2, is SAVISQKPSRDICQRGTSLTIQCQVDSQVTMMFWYRQQPGQSLTLIATANQGSEATYESGFVIDKFPISRPNLTFSTLTVSNMSPEDSSIYLCSVEGRRSNYGYTFGSGTRLTVV.

This clone was seen a single time. The chain has TRBV6-5 and TRBJ2-3, with 7 bases matching TRBD2. Germline V gene lookup returns CDR1 MNHEY and CDR2 SVGAGI. CDR3 size: 15 residues. Unmatched junction bases numbered 4, after V lost 0 bases and J lost 4 bases. CDR3 nucleotides: TGTGCCAGCAGTTACTCTCCGGGGAGGGCAGATACGCAGTATTTT. Residues: CASSYSPGRADTQYF.

The V gene is TRBV9, the J gene TRBJ1-4; TRBD1 is a possible D gene (5 bases). The germline gives CDR1 SGDLS, CDR2 YYNGEE. V gave up 4 bases and J gave up 8 bases, with 12 bases separating them. This CDR3 comprises 13 residues. The CDR3 region is CASSPREGEKLFF. CDR3 bases: TGTGCCAGCAGCCCTCGAGAGGGGGAAAAACTGTTTTTT.

V gene TRBV9 combines with J gene TRBJ1-2; 10 bases agree with TRBD1. Germline CDR1 and CDR2: SGDLS and YYNGEE. This CDR3 region has 15 residues. The trim removed 4 bases at V and 7 bases at J, leaving 10 bases unmatched. CDR3 amino acids: CASSPRDRGVVGYTF. In DNA, the CDR3 is TGTGCCAGCAGCCCCCGGGACAGGGGAGTCGTTGGCTACACCTTC. Full variable domain (rest looked up from reference TRBV9 and TRBJ1-2): DSGVTQTPKHLITATGQRVTLRCSPRSGDLSVYWYQQSLDQGLQFLIQYYNGEERAKGNILERFSAQQFPDLHSELNLSSLELGDSALYFCASSPRDRGVVGYTFGSGTRLTVV.

The chain uses TRBV6-1 and TRBJ2-7, with D perhaps being TRBD1 or TRBD2 (5 bases each). V lost 6 bases and J lost 0, with 15 bases in between. Looked up from germline, CDR1 is MNHNS and CDR2 is SASEGT. CDR3 size: 15 residues. CDR3 in amino acids: CASRAGTAISYEQYF. The CDR3 bases are TGTGCCAGCAGGGCCGGGACGGCGATCTCCTACGAGCAGTACTTC.

This clone was recorded a few times. The rearrangement links TRBV5-1 to TRBJ1-2; D unclear. The CDR3 loop spans 16 amino acids. V dropped 2 bases and J dropped 2 bases, with 16 bases sitting between them. In germline, CDR1 is SGHRS, CDR2 YFSETQ. The CDR3 reads CASSFGIGEGNYGYTF. In DNA form, the CDR3 reads TGCGCCAGCAGCTTTGGGATCGGGGAAGGGAACTATGGCTACACCTTC.

This sequence joins TRBV7-9 and TRBJ1-5, with 9 bases lining up with TRBD1. This CDR3 comprises 15 residues. The trim removed 2 bases at V and 4 bases at J, leaving 3 bases unmatched. The germline V gene has CDR1 SEHNR and CDR2 FQNEAQ (reference sequence). This CDR3 reads CASSLTGGPNQPQHF. In DNA form, the CDR3 reads TGTGCCAGCAGCTTAACAGGGGGCCCAAATCAGCCCCAGCATTTT.

This sequence joins TRBV13 and TRBJ1-1; 9 bases are shared with TRBD1. The CDR3 sequence is 14 residues long. After removal of 6 bases from V and 5 bases from J, the junction contained 7 bases not matched to a gene. The germline CDR1 and CDR2 sequences are PRHDT and FYEKMQ (reference sequence). The CDR3 DNA is TGTGCCAGCAGTTTTACAGGGGGCTGGACTGAAGCTTTCTTT. Protein: CASSFTGGWTEAFF.

The V call is TRBV27, the J call TRBJ2-3; 8 bases are shared with TRBD2. J was trimmed by 6 bases and V by 4 bases; bases with no gene match: 12. Per germline, CDR1 MNHEY and CDR2 SMNVEV (reference sequence). The CDR3 runs to 16 residues. DNA for the CDR3: TGTGCCAGCAGTTCCCTCGGAGCGGGGGACGGGGATACGCAGTATTTT. Protein sequence: CASSSLGAGDGDTQYF.

The chain recombines TRBV9 with TRBJ1-1; TRBD1 might be the D (5 bases). The CDR3 runs 12 residues. The germline CDR1 and CDR2 sequences are SGDLS and YYNGEE. The V end lost 3 bases, the J end lost 8 bases, and 11 bases lay between the germline ends. DNA of the CDR3: TGTGCCAGCAGCGGGCCCCGGGGGGAAGCTTTCTTT. The encoded protein is CASSGPRGEAFF.

V and J are TRBV5-1 and TRBJ1-1; D not certain. This CDR3 spans 12 amino acids. V was shortened by 1 base and J by 5 bases, with 6 bases between the two germline ends. In germline, CDR1 is SGHRS, CDR2 YFSETQ. The CDR3 protein is CASSLIATEAFF. CDR3 bases: TGCGCCAGCAGCTTGATCGCAACTGAAGCTTTCTTT.

The chain recombines TRBV14 with TRBJ1-5; a weak D match, TRBD1 (5 bases). The germline V gene encodes CDR1 SGHDN and CDR2 FVKESK. This CDR3 contains 15 residues. Trimming shortened V by 1 base and J by 4 bases, and 11 bases separated the two germline ends. CDR3 residues: CASSQGGRKNQPQHF. The CDR3 bases are TGTGCCAGCAGCCAAGGGGGCAGGAAAAATCAGCCCCAGCATTTT. The variable domain in full, completed from reference TRBV14 and TRBJ1-5, reads EAGVTQFPSHSVIEKGQTVTLRCDPISGHDNLYWYRRVMGKEIKFLLHFVKESKQDESGMPNNRFLAERTGGTYSTLKVQPAELEDSGVYFCASSQGGRKNQPQHFGDGTRLSIL.

The chain is built from TRBV7-9 and TRBJ2-1; D ambiguous. The CDR3 consists of 11 residues. Trimming left V 5 bases short and J 5 bases short, with 4 bases between. Germline V lookup: CDR1 SEHNR, CDR2 FQNEAQ (reference sequence). The CDR3 region is CASSEDNEQFF. In DNA, the CDR3 is TGTGCCAGCAGCGAGGACAATGAGCAGTTCTTC.

This sequence joins TRBV5-1 and TRBJ1-6, with D unclear. V lost 4 bases and J lost 9, with 11 bases in between. From germline, CDR1 is SGHRS and CDR2 YFSETQ. There are 13 residues in the CDR3. CDR3 in DNA: TGCGCCAGCAGCGAGGAGCGGGGTTCACCCCTCCACTTT. Encoded protein: CASSEERGSPLHF.

The rearrangement uses TRBV28 and TRBJ1-4, with D perhaps matching TRBD1 (6 bases). Germline V gene sequence: CDR1 MDHEN, CDR2 SYDVKM. The CDR3 runs 13 residues. Trimming pared 8 bases from V and 7 bases from J, leaving 14 bases between. The CDR3 DNA reads TGTGCCAGCCATGGGCAGGGGAGTGAAAAACTGTTTTTT. Encoded protein: CASHGQGSEKLFF.

The J gene is TRBJ1-1, the V gene TRBV19; TRBD1 matches at 7 bases. From germline, CDR1 is LNHDA and CDR2 SQIVND (reference sequence). Unmatched junction bases numbered 17, after V lost 7 bases and J lost 0 bases. The CDR3 covers 18 residues. CDR3 coding DNA: TGTGCCAGTACAAGAGGACAGGCGGGTTTTTTTGTGAACACTGAAGCTTTCTTT. The encoded protein is CASTRGQAGFFVNTEAFF.

This chain links TRBV2 with TRBJ1-1; perhaps TRBD1 as D (6 bases). Per germline, CDR1 SNHLY and CDR2 FYNNEI. V was cut by 11 bases and J by 4 bases, with 14 bases left in between. There are 12 residues in the CDR3. The CDR3 sequence is CASTGSSTEAFF. The CDR3, as DNA: TGTGCCTCCACAGGGTCCAGCACTGAAGCTTTCTTT. Combining the CDR3 with reference TRBV2 and TRBJ1-1 gives the whole variable domain EPEVTQTPSHQVTQMGQEVILRCVPISNHLYFYWYRQILGQKVEFLVSFYNNEISEKSEIFDDQFSVERPDGSNFTLKIRSTKLEDSAMYFCASTGSSTEAFFGQGTRLTVV.

The chain recombines TRBV19 with TRBJ2-3; 7 positions match TRBD1. V shed 4 bases and J 4 bases; nucleotides not matched to a gene: 8. Germline V CDR1 and CDR2: LNHDA, SQIVND (reference sequence). The CDR3 totals 15 residues. The CDR3 loop is CASSTRTGGADTQYF. CDR3 in DNA: TGTGCCAGTAGTACCCGGACAGGTGGGGCAGATACGCAGTATTTT.